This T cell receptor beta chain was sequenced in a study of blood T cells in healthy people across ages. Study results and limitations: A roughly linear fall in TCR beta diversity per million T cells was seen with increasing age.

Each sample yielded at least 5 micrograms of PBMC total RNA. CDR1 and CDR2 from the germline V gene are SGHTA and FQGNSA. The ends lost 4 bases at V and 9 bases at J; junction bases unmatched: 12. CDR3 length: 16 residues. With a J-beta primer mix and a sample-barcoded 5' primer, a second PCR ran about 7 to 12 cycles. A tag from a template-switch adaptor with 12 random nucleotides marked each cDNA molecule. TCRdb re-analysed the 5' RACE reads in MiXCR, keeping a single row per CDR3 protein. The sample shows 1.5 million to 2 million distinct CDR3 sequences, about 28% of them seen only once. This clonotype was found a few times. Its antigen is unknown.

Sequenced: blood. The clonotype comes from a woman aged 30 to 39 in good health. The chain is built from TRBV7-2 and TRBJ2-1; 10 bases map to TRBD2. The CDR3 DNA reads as TGTGCCAGCAGCTCCAGTTTGCTAGCGGGGGAGGGTGAGCAGTTCTTC. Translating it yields CASSSSLLAGEGEQFF.